The T cell receptor beta chain under discussion was sequenced for a study of T cells in tuberculosis. Study-level results: T cells binding CD1B-GMM tetramer weakly possibly escaped the sort.

Chain pairing is unknown; alpha and beta were sequenced separately. The method was immunoSEQ multiplex PCR; TCRdb's version includes in-frame clones alone and lacks a portion of them. The table shows approximately 88,000 clones, with more than 75% occurring only once. V shed 4 bases and J shed 5 bases, with 5 bases lying between them. CDR1 SEHNR and CDR2 FQNEAQ come from the germline V gene (reference sequence). This CDR3 has 11 residues. After thawing and overnight rest, PBMC were stained with GMM-loaded CD1B tetramer, viability dye and anti-CD3 for sorting. CD1B tetramers were loaded with Rhodococcus equi-derived C32 glucose monomycolate. PBMC for tetramer sorting were first depleted of CD14-expressing monocytes.

The sequence was collected from an adult woman with latent tuberculosis. This chain connects TRBV7-9 to TRBJ2-5; D is ambiguous. Source material: CD1b-GMM tetramer-negative cells sorted from PBMCs. CDR3 sequence: CASSSSETQYF. The CDR3 DNA reads as TGTGCCAGCAGCTCAAGCGAGACCCAGTACTTC.